The rows below give T cell receptor beta chains drawn from one sample of a study of Ad26.COV2.S vaccination and SARS-CoV-2 variants. Some clones are missing from TCRdb's copy, which holds only in-frame ones; the method was immunoSEQ multiplex PCR. Seen here are 410,000 or so clones, 92% observed once, and the top ten hold about 1.7%. This specimen consisted of peripheral blood, obtained in a trial of Ad26.COV2.S vaccine versus placebo. These receptors were taken from a person between 18 and 65 years old who received the Ad26.COV2.S COVID-19 vaccine or a placebo. Each CDR3 is given without its conserved first and last residue.

J: TRBJ1-2; V: TRBV7-2; CDR3: ASSLWDSDHDGYT
J: TRBJ2-1; V: TRBV18; CDR3: ASSPLDEQF
J: TRBJ2-1; V: TRBV9; CDR3: ASSVARGWSPGNEQF
J: TRBJ1-3; V: TRBV7-2; CDR3: ASSFLSNTIY
J: TRBJ2-3; V: TRBV7-9; CDR3: ASSLVAGGGTDTQY
J: TRBJ1-6; V: TRBV19; CDR3: ASSTTGQFYNSPLH
J: TRBJ2-3; V: TRBV29-1; CDR3: SVGTGGDTQY
J: TRBJ1-2; V: TRBV9; CDR3: ASSVRIQGISGYT
J: TRBJ2-1; V: TRBV7-9; CDR3: ASSSRRGNYNEQF
J: TRBJ2-2; V: TRBV28; CDR3: ATYRHVTNTGELF
J: TRBJ2-7; V: TRBV11-2; CDR3: ASSFGGAEQY
J: TRBJ1-1; V: TRBV30; CDR3: AWSVQTNTEAF
J: TRBJ2-3; V: TRBV9; CDR3: ASSVVGSGGLDTQY
J: TRBJ2-7; V: TRBV28; CDR3: ASSRRDRGEQY
J: TRBJ2-3; V: TRBV3-1/TRBV3-2; CDR3: ASSQDGLAVQY
J: TRBJ2-1; V: TRBV20-1; CDR3: SASDGLSTYNEQF
J: TRBJ1-3; V: TRBV27; CDR3: ASSLSPVSGNTIY
J: TRBJ1-5; V: TRBV20-1; CDR3: SASLGLNQPQH
J: TRBJ1-2; V: TRBV6-2/TRBV6-3; CDR3: ASSYSTPRDRNYGYT
J: TRBJ2-7; V: TRBV7-2; CDR3: ASSLSGSGNYEQY
J: TRBJ2-3; V: TRBV24-1; CDR3: ATPSLQGAFPDTQY
J: TRBJ1-2; V: TRBV6-6; CDR3: ASRDRGKNGYT
J: TRBJ2-5; V: TRBV28; CDR3: ASSLVLETQY
J: TRBJ2-7; V: TRBV27; CDR3: ASSLGAGTYEQY
J: TRBJ2-7; V: TRBV7-9; CDR3: ASSPATGGYEQY
J: TRBJ2-7; V: TRBV6-2/TRBV6-3; CDR3: ASSYAGGAYLSYEQY
J: TRBJ1-6; V: TRBV28; CDR3: ASSQFGQVGSYNSPLH
J: TRBJ1-4; V: TRBV6-5; CDR3: ASSYMALGEKLF
J: TRBJ1-5; V: TRBV6-1; CDR3: ASSEGVGSQPQH
J: TRBJ2-1; V: TRBV4-3; CDR3: ASSQTLGVGKKQF
J: TRBJ1-4; V: TRBV25-1; CDR3: ASSGTGGFGEKLF
J: TRBJ1-1; V: TRBV9; CDR3: ASSPRGSKRTEAF
J: TRBJ2-2; V: TRBV9; CDR3: ASSTRQSTNTGELF
J: TRBJ1-3; V: TRBV4-3; CDR3: ASSQGSISGNTIY
J: TRBJ2-7; V: TRBV7-9; CDR3: ASSPTIRNYEQY
J: TRBJ2-5; V: TRBV7-8; CDR3: ASSLEAVQETQY
J: TRBJ1-1; V: TRBV24-1; CDR3: ATSDCTRGHTEAF
J: TRBJ1-6; V: TRBV30; CDR3: AWTGGNSPLH
J: TRBJ2-2; V: TRBV27; CDR3: ASSSWSHHTGELF
J: TRBJ2-7; V: TRBV9; CDR3: ASSPQPRAGGNEQY
J: TRBJ1-5; V: TRBV6-5; CDR3: ASSSQGWNQPQH
J: TRBJ1-1; V: TRBV19; CDR3: ASSLGTGGPYTEAF
J: TRBJ1-1; V: TRBV6-1; CDR3: ASSEVGTFVAEAF
J: TRBJ2-3; V: TRBV4-1; CDR3: ASSQERGRYTQY
J: TRBJ2-3; V: TRBV20-1; CDR3: SASPTDLQY
J: TRBJ1-2; V: TRBV6-5; CDR3: ASSPMGQGGYGYT
J: TRBJ2-7; V: TRBV5-1; CDR3: ASSLLFVGYEQY
J: TRBJ2-1; V: TRBV20-1; CDR3: SARGPGEQF
J: TRBJ1-5; V: TRBV18; CDR3: ASSPDRNQPQH
J: TRBJ2-5; V: TRBV3-1/TRBV3-2; CDR3: ASSQVGRGLETQY
J: TRBJ1-2; V: TRBV7-2; CDR3: ASSLEGMGGWYGYT
J: TRBJ1-1; V: TRBV18; CDR3: ASSGLGGSNTEAF
J: TRBJ2-1; V: TRBV18; CDR3: ASSPVLRFSNEQF
J: TRBJ1-1; V: TRBV18; CDR3: ASSPRIAQGVNTEAF
J: TRBJ2-2; V: TRBV10-1; CDR3: ASSDSRLAAATNTGELF
J: TRBJ1-5; V: TRBV27; CDR3: ASSAIQGTYQPQH
J: TRBJ2-4; V: TRBV7-2; CDR3: ASSSGLAGGLFQY
J: TRBJ2-1; V: TRBV12-3/TRBV12-4; CDR3: ASSFGPRAEQF
J: TRBJ1-1; V: TRBV15; CDR3: ATSKPRTGGADTEAF
J: TRBJ1-3; V: TRBV9; CDR3: ASSVDGGYSGNTIY